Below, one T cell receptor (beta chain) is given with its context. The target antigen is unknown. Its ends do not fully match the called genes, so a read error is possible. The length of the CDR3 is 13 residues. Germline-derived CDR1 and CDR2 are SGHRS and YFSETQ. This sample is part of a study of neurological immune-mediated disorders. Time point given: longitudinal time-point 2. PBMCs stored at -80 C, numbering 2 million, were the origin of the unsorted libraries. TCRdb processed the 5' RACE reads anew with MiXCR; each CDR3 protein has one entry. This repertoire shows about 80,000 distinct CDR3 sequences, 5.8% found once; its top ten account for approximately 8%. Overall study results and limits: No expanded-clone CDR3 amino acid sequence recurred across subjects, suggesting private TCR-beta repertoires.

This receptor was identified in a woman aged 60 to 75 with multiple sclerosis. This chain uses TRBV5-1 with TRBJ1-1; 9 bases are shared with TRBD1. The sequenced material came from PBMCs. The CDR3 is CTSSLGQGIGAFF. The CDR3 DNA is TGCACCAGCAGCTTGGGACAGGGAATTGGAGCTTTCTTT.